These 19 T cell receptor beta chains share one sample of origin, sequenced in a study of T-cell memory formation after mild COVID-19. TCRdb reprocessed the 5' RACE reads with MiXCR, giving one entry per CDR3 protein. The profile covers some 450,000 distinct CDR3 sequences, with about 20% appearing a single time and about 22% taken by the ten largest. The source material was PBMCs or a T cell subset sorted from them (not recorded which). Source of these receptors: a man aged 18 to 29 who had mild COVID-19 (a few samples of this study predate the infection). Cell type and time point are not known.

This clonotype has more than one count but fewer than ten. V is TRBV12-3 or TRBV12-4 and J is TRBJ2-1; D is possibly TRBD1 or TRBD2 (5 bases each). This CDR3 spans 14 amino acids. V dropped 3 bases and J dropped 4 bases, with 10 bases sitting between them. The CDR3 sequence is CASSFRRTYNEQFF. Written as DNA, the CDR3 is TGTGCCAGCAGTTTCCGGAGGACATACAATGAGCAGTTCTTC.

In this sample, this clonotype turned up a few times. The CDR3 loop is CASTRTGRTGELFF. As DNA, the CDR3 is TGTGCCAGCACCCGCACGGGGCGCACCGGGGAGCTGTTTTTT. This chain uses TRBV12-3 or TRBV12-4 with TRBJ2-2; tentatively, D is TRBD1 or TRBD2 (5 bases each). Trimming shortened V by 7 bases and J by 4 bases, and 13 bases separated the two germline ends. The CDR3 length is 14 residues.

The chain has TRBV7-2 and TRBJ2-7, with 8 nucleotides matching TRBD1. Germline trimming cut 4 bases from V and 4 bases from J; bases unmatched to any gene: 9. The CDR3 consists of 15 residues. Per germline, CDR1 SGHTA and CDR2 FQGNSA. DNA for the CDR3: TGTGCCAGCAGCTCCTGGACAGGGAGGAGATACGAGCAGTACTTC. It encodes CASSSWTGRRYEQYF.

This clonotype showed up many times. CDR3 in amino acids: CASSLRTGGYSPLHF. For the CDR3, the DNA is TGTGCCAGCAGCCTCCGCACAGGGGGCTATTCACCCCTCCACTTT. The V call is TRBV7-2, the J call TRBJ1-6; 9 nucleotides align to TRBD1. This CDR3 comprises 15 residues. The junction had 7 bases not matched to a gene; V was cut back by 5 bases and J by 8 bases. Germline V gene data show CDR1 as SGHTA and CDR2 as FQGNSA.

This clonotype has only a few counts. The J gene is TRBJ2-2, the V gene TRBV10-1; D is uncertain. The CDR3 consists of 16 residues. The germline V gene has CDR1 WNHNN and CDR2 SYGVQD (reference sequence). The V end lost 3 bases, the J end lost 0 bases, and 11 bases lay between the germline ends. The CDR3 coding sequence is TGCGCCAGCAGTGATTCCATCAAGGCGAACACCGGGGAGCTGTTTTTT. As protein: CASSDSIKANTGELFF.

The chain combines TRBV6-6 with TRBJ2-7, with D possibly being TRBD2 (6 bases). Germline V gene data show CDR1 as MNHNY and CDR2 as SVGAGI (reference sequence). The CDR3 loop spans 13 amino acids. Trimming cost V 7 bases and J 2 bases, with 12 bases left between them. CDR3 sequence (DNA): TGTGCCAGCACAGGGCGGGGAGCCTACGAGCAGTACTTC. Amino acid sequence: CASTGRGAYEQYF.

The gene calls are TRBV20-1 and TRBJ2-7; 9 bases align to TRBD1. Germline V gene data show CDR1 as DFQATT and CDR2 as SNEGSKA (reference sequence). The CDR3 has 13 amino acids. J gave up 4 bases and V 3 bases, and 4 bases lay outside the gene matches. The CDR3, as DNA: TGCAGTGCTAGGGCTGGACAGGGGTACGAGCAGTACGTC. This translates into CSARAGQGYEQYV.

This clonotype was found a few times. The chain has TRBV7-6 and TRBJ2-3; D unresolved. The germline V gene encodes CDR1 SGHVS and CDR2 FNYEAQ. This CDR3 is built from 14 residues. V was trimmed by 5 bases and J by 2 bases, leaving 11 bases between them. The DNA for the CDR3 is TGTGCCAGCAGCCCCACGGTAGCCACAGATACGCAGTATTTT. Protein: CASSPTVATDTQYF.

This clonotype was seen only a few times. V gene TRBV6-1 combines with J gene TRBJ1-6, with TRBD1 matching over 7 bases. Germline lookup yields CDR1 MNHNS and CDR2 SASEGT. The CDR3 spans 16 residues. V lost 4 bases, J lost 6 bases, and 9 bases stayed unmatched. The CDR3 loop is CASSVRGGAGNSPLHF. CDR3 DNA sequence: TGTGCCAGCAGTGTCAGGGGGGGCGCGGGTAATTCACCCCTCCACTTT.

This clonotype came up a few times. The CDR3: CASTRTGWEEKLFF. The CDR3 bases are TGTGCCAGCACTCGGACGGGGTGGGAGGAAAAACTGTTTTTT. The V gene is TRBV7-9, the J gene TRBJ1-4; no clear D. V was shortened by 7 bases and J by 8 bases, with 17 bases between the two germline ends. CDR3 size: 14 residues. Per the germline V gene, CDR1 is SEHNR and CDR2 is FQNEAQ (reference sequence).

The chain recombines TRBV11-2 with TRBJ2-2, with D perhaps TRBD2 (7 bases). The CDR3 covers 17 residues. V lost 5 bases and J lost 0, with 16 bases in between. Germline V gene sequence: CDR1 SGHAT, CDR2 FQNNGV. In nucleotides, the CDR3 is TGTGCCAGCAGCCCCCCCGCGGGGGCGACGAACACCGGGGAGCTGTTTTTT. It encodes CASSPPAGATNTGELFF.

The chain joins TRBV5-1 to TRBJ1-4; 9 positions agree with TRBD1. The V and J ends lost 4 bases and 4 bases, in that order; junction bases with no gene match: 5. The CDR3 loop spans 15 amino acids. CDR1 and CDR2 (germline): SGHRS, YFSETQ. In nucleotides, the CDR3 is TGCGCCAGCAGCCGACCGGGACAGGGTAATGAAAAACTGTTTTTT. Its translation: CASSRPGQGNEKLFF.

A few counts support this clonotype. V gene TRBV7-9 combines with J gene TRBJ2-1; perhaps TRBD2 as D (6 bases). Germline CDR1 SEHNR, CDR2 FQNEAQ (reference sequence). This CDR3 is built from 12 residues. Trimming removed 2 bases from V and 10 bases from J, with 9 bases in between. CDR3 nucleotide sequence: TGTGCCAGCAGCTTAACGGGGGTAGAGCAGTTCTTC. It specifies CASSLTGVEQFF.

The gene calls are TRBV10-3 and TRBJ2-7, with TRBD1 as a possible D gene (6 bases). The CDR3 has 11 amino acids. V shed 3 bases and J shed 6 bases, with 6 bases lying between them. CDR1 is ENHRY and CDR2 is SYGVKD in the germline V gene. The CDR3 coding sequence is TGTGCCATCAGTGAAGGGGGCGAGCAGTACTTC. Translating gives CAISEGGEQYF.

In its sample, this clonotype was seen many times. The J gene is TRBJ1-1, the V gene TRBV7-9, with 9 bases that match TRBD1. The CDR3 runs to 15 residues. Trimming took 3 bases from V and 4 from J; bases not matched to a gene: 6. The germline V gene has CDR1 SEHNR and CDR2 FQNEAQ (reference sequence). The CDR3 sequence: CASSLRGTGLTEAFF. As DNA, the CDR3 is TGTGCCAGCAGCTTGAGAGGGACAGGGCTCACTGAAGCTTTCTTT.

The chain joins TRBV7-9 to TRBJ2-3; 7 nucleotides agree with TRBD1. V shed 5 bases and J 2 bases; nucleotides not matched to a gene: 7. Germline CDR1 is SEHNR and CDR2 is FQNEAQ (reference sequence). This CDR3 comprises 15 residues. CDR3 nucleotide sequence: TGTGCCAGCAGCCCGGGACAGATCTTCACAGATACGCAGTATTTT. Translated: CASSPGQIFTDTQYF.

The chain is built from TRBV20-1 and TRBJ2-3; D may be TRBD1 (6 bases). CDR3 size: 14 residues. Germline CDR1 and CDR2: DFQATT and SNEGSKA (reference sequence). Trimming stripped 7 bases from V and 4 bases from J, with 18 bases between. CDR3 protein: CSVKPGEVPDTQYF. The CDR3 bases are TGCAGTGTTAAACCAGGGGAAGTCCCAGATACGCAGTATTTT.

This clonotype was seen ten or more times. The genes are TRBV7-2 and TRBJ2-7; 8 positions match TRBD2. V shed 1 base, J shed 0 bases, and the junction held 2 bases outside the gene matches. From germline, CDR1 is SGHTA and CDR2 FQGNSA. This CDR3 region has 15 residues. In DNA, the CDR3 is TGTGCCAGCAGCTTAGACGGGACTAGCTCCTACGAGCAGTACTTC. Residues: CASSLDGTSSYEQYF.

The chain is built from TRBV24-1 and TRBJ1-2; TRBD1 is a possible D gene (6 bases). This CDR3 is 14 amino acids long. The V and J ends lost 4 bases and 8 bases respectively, with 16 bases between them. Germline V gene lookup returns CDR1 KGHDR and CDR2 SFDVKD. This CDR3 reads CATSETQGSRGYTF. CDR3 coding DNA: TGTGCCACCAGTGAAACACAGGGTTCGCGGGGCTACACCTTC.